Following are 22 T cell receptor beta chains from one sample sequenced in a study of response to subunit inactivated influenza vaccine. TCRdb re-analysed the RT-PCR reads in MiXCR, keeping a single row per CDR3 protein. The sample shows almost 600,000 distinct CDR3 sequences, around 15% of them seen only once. Source: PBMCs from blood, taken roughly 12 days after vaccination. These TCRs come from a man in his fifties or sixties who received an inactivated influenza vaccine.

This clonotype was picked up a small number of times. The chain links TRBV11-2 to TRBJ2-1, with 10 bases aligning to TRBD2. The CDR3 is 18 amino acids. Germline lookup yields CDR1 SGHAT and CDR2 FQNNGV. J gave up 4 bases and V 5 bases, and 14 bases lay outside the gene matches. The CDR3 protein is CASSRQGPAGGLYNEQFF. The DNA of the CDR3 is TGTGCCAGCAGCCGACAGGGGCCAGCGGGGGGGCTTTACAATGAGCAGTTCTTC.

This chain connects TRBV7-9 to TRBJ2-1; either TRBD1 or TRBD2 may fit D (7 bases each). V shed 3 bases and J shed 7 bases, with 19 bases lying between them. This CDR3 is built from 16 residues. CDR1 and CDR2 from the germline V gene are SEHNR and FQNEAQ (reference sequence). CDR3 residues: CASSLRGRESANEQFF. The DNA for the CDR3 is TGTGCCAGCAGCTTGAGGGGGCGGGAGAGTGCGAATGAGCAGTTCTTC.

In its sample, this clonotype was seen a few times. This chain links TRBV28 with TRBJ2-7; tentative D call: TRBD1 (6 bases). CDR3 size: 17 residues. CDR1 is MDHEN and CDR2 is SYDVKM in the germline V gene. The V end was cut by 1 base, the J end by 4 bases, with 20 bases between. The CDR3 loop is CASSLSPDRPRPYEQYF. CDR3 bases: TGTGCCAGCAGTTTATCACCGGACAGACCAAGACCGTACGAGCAGTACTTC.

The chain recombines TRBV7-2 with TRBJ1-1, with 9 bases fitting TRBD1. CDR1 and CDR2 from the germline V gene are SGHTA and FQGNSA. V trimming: 4 bases; J trimming: 10 bases; junction bases outside the gene matches: 13. The CDR3 runs 15 residues. The DNA for the CDR3 is TGTGCCAGCAGCTCACAGACAGGGGGGGTCGTAGTAGCTTTCTTT. The encoded protein is CASSSQTGGVVVAFF.

The chain combines TRBV5-1 with TRBJ2-7; 7 bases agree with TRBD1. Trimming at V came to 0 bases and at J to 0 bases, leaving 9 bases not matched to a gene. Germline V gives CDR1 SGHRS, CDR2 YFSETQ. The CDR3 sequence is 17 residues long. CDR3 DNA sequence: TGCGCCAGCAGCTTGGGGTCCGACAGGGCCAGCTCCTACGAGCAGTACTTC. Residues: CASSLGSDRASSYEQYF.

The CDR3 nucleotides are TGCGCCAGCAGGCCTACTCGAGCGGGAGTTCAAGAGACCCAGTACTTC. As protein: CASRPTRAGVQETQYF. This chain connects TRBV5-1 to TRBJ2-5; 8 nucleotides align to TRBD2. Germline V gene data show CDR1 as SGHRS and CDR2 as YFSETQ. With 5 bases clipped from V and 2 bases from J, the junction kept 11 bases outside the gene matches. The CDR3 is made up of 16 amino acids.

There are many counts of this clonotype. The chain is built from TRBV11-2 and TRBJ1-2, with 12 bases matching TRBD1. Unmatched junction bases numbered 14, after V lost 4 bases and J lost 2 bases. This CDR3 region has 19 residues. Germline V gene lookup returns CDR1 SGHAT and CDR2 FQNNGV. CDR3 DNA: TGTGCCAGCAGCTCCTCTCCCTACCGGGACAGGGGGCGAAACTATGGCTACACCTTC. Translation gives CASSSSPYRDRGRNYGYTF. The full variable domain, completed using reference TRBV11-2 and TRBJ1-2, is EAGVAQSPRYKIIEKRQSVAFWCNPISGHATLYWYQQILGQGPKLLIQFQNNGVVDDSQLPKDRFSAERLKGVDSTLKIQPAKLEDSAVYLCASSSSPYRDRGRNYGYTFGSGTRLTVV.

The sample holds a few counts of this clonotype. V and J are TRBV4-2 and TRBJ2-3; the D gene could be TRBD1 or TRBD2 (5 bases each). Germline V gene data show CDR1 as LGHNA and CDR2 as YNFKEQ. Deletions cut 0 bases from V and 4 bases from J, with 11 bases between. The CDR3 totals 15 residues. CDR3 sequence reads: CASSQEWTGPDTQYF. The CDR3 DNA reads as TGTGCCAGCAGCCAAGAGTGGACGGGGCCAGATACGCAGTATTTT.

The sample holds a few counts of this clonotype. The V and J genes are TRBV12-3 or TRBV12-4 and TRBJ2-3; D perhaps matches TRBD2 (6 bases). The CDR3 sequence is 16 residues long. Trimming removed 4 bases at V and 0 bases at J, with 14 bases between. CDR3 nucleotide sequence: TGTGCCAGCAGTTCCCGGACCCGGGGGAGCACAGATACGCAGTATTTT. Translating gives CASSSRTRGSTDTQYF.

This clonotype was counted only a few times. The chain combines TRBV7-6 with TRBJ2-7; maybe TRBD2 (5 bases). Trimming stripped 4 bases from V and 7 bases from J, with 17 bases between. The CDR3 extends over 14 amino acids. Germline V gene lookup returns CDR1 SGHVS and CDR2 FNYEAQ. CDR3 nucleotides: TGTGCCAGCAGCTCTTGGGAAGCGGTGAGGGAGCAGTACTTC. As protein: CASSSWEAVREQYF.

V usage is TRBV3-1 and J usage is TRBJ2-5, with 7 bases aligning to TRBD1. Germline trimming cut 9 bases from V and 0 bases from J; bases unmatched to any gene: 10. Per germline, CDR1 LGHDT and CDR2 YNNKEL (reference sequence). The CDR3 is 15 amino acids. CDR3 DNA: TGTGCCAGTAACAAAGGGGGCAGCTACCAAGAGACCCAGTACTTC. This sequence encodes CASNKGGSYQETQYF.

The sample holds a few counts of this clonotype. The chain uses TRBV7-9 and TRBJ2-3, with 8 bases identical to TRBD2. CDR1 and CDR2 (germline): SEHNR, FQNEAQ (reference sequence). After removal of 1 base from V and 2 bases from J, the junction contained 2 bases not matched to a gene. The CDR3 has 15 residues. CDR3 residues: CASSLGRGVTDTQYF. In DNA, the CDR3 is TGTGCCAGCAGCTTAGGGCGGGGGGTCACAGATACGCAGTATTTT.

V usage is TRBV12-3 or TRBV12-4 and J usage is TRBJ1-2; tentative D call: TRBD1 (6 bases). This CDR3 has 14 amino acids. V lost 6 bases, J lost 4 bases, and 15 bases lay in between. The CDR3, as DNA: TGTGCCAGCAGGAGCAGGGGTATTGCCTATGGCTACACCTTC. Amino acids: CASRSRGIAYGYTF.

This clonotype was counted only a few times. The chain employs TRBV7-2 and TRBJ1-5, with D perhaps matching TRBD1 (5 bases). Germline CDR1 SGHTA, CDR2 FQGNSA. The CDR3 runs 15 residues. Trimming shortened V by 5 bases and J by 4 bases, and 15 bases separated the two germline ends. CDR3 DNA sequence: TGTGCCAGCAGCCCACGGGACGGGGGGAATCAGCCCCAGCATTTT. This gives the protein CASSPRDGGNQPQHF.

A few counts support this clonotype. This chain uses TRBV12-3 or TRBV12-4 with TRBJ2-1; 9 bases map to TRBD2. The CDR3 has 16 amino acids. The J segment lost 7 bases and the V segment lost 0 bases, leaving 7 bases of the junction unmatched. The CDR3 DNA reads as TGTGCCAGCAGTTTAGCGTCCCTAGCGGGATCGAATGAGCAGTTCTTC. Protein sequence: CASSLASLAGSNEQFF.

At least ten counts were recorded for this clonotype. The rearrangement links TRBV14 to TRBJ2-5; 8 bases line up with TRBD2. The germline V gene encodes CDR1 SGHDN and CDR2 FVKESK. There are 15 residues in the CDR3. V was pared by 7 bases and J by 4 bases, with 11 bases of the junction left unmatched. CDR3 protein: CASTMGALAGETQYF. The CDR3 bases are TGTGCCAGCACGATGGGGGCCCTAGCGGGAGAGACCCAGTACTTC.

The chain couples TRBV29-1 to TRBJ1-1; 7 bases map to TRBD1. Germline-derived CDR1 and CDR2 are SQVTM and ANQGSEA. J gave up 1 base and V 0 bases, and 2 bases lay outside the gene matches. The CDR3 extends over 14 amino acids. CDR3 sequence (DNA): TGCAGCGTTGAAGAGACAGGGAGGAACACTGAAGCTTTCTTT. This encodes CSVEETGRNTEAFF.

J is TRBJ2-7 and V is TRBV29-1; 7 bases agree with TRBD2. This CDR3 has 17 amino acids. V lost 4 bases and J lost 6; bases outside the gene matches: 21. The germline V gene encodes CDR1 SQVTM and CDR2 ANQGSEA. CDR3 bases: TGCAGCGTTGTGGGTCAGCCGCAGACGGCGGGAGCGGGCGAGCAGTACTTC. Protein product: CSVVGQPQTAGAGEQYF.

This clonotype occurred a few times. The CDR3 region has the DNA TGTGCCAGCCTTCTTCCCGGGAACACTGAAGCTTTCTTT. This gives the protein CASLLPGNTEAFF. The chain links TRBV6-6 to TRBJ1-1; D remains ambiguous. The CDR3 spans 13 residues. V lost 8 bases and J lost 1, with 11 bases in between. CDR1 is MNHNY and CDR2 is SVGAGI in the germline V gene (reference sequence).

This chain connects TRBV4-1 to TRBJ1-4; D is unresolved. Trimming cost V 0 bases and J 0 bases, with 8 bases left between them. The germline CDR1 and CDR2 sequences are MGHRA and YSYEKL. This CDR3 has 16 amino acids. DNA for the CDR3: TGCGCCAGCAGCCAAGATTCCACAACAACTAATGAAAAACTGTTTTTT. Translation gives CASSQDSTTTNEKLFF.

In this sample, this clonotype turned up many times. The chain combines TRBV5-1 with TRBJ2-1, with 9 nucleotides matching TRBD1. CDR1 SGHRS and CDR2 YFSETQ come from the germline V gene. There are 16 residues in the CDR3. V shed 6 bases, J shed 6 bases, and the junction held 13 bases outside the gene matches. The chain's CDR3 is CASTTGRDRVSNEQFF. The CDR3 DNA reads TGCGCCAGCACCACCGGCCGGGACAGGGTTTCCAATGAGCAGTTCTTC. The variable domain in full, with the rest retrieved from reference TRBV5-1 and TRBJ2-1, is KAGVTQTPRYLIKTRGQQVTLSCSPISGHRSVSWYQQTPGQGLQFLFEYFSETQRNKGNFPGRFSGRQFSNSRSEMNVSTLELGDSALYLCASTTGRDRVSNEQFFGPGTRLTVL.

The V call is TRBV4-2, the J call TRBJ2-1, with a possible D match to TRBD2 (5 bases). Germline V gene data show CDR1 as LGHNA and CDR2 as YNFKEQ. The ends were cut back, 0 bases at V and 4 bases at J, with 13 bases in the middle. The CDR3 covers 16 residues. Here the CDR3 DNA reads TGTGCCAGCAGCCAAGAACTAGTCAGAGTATACAATGAGCAGTTCTTC. This translates into CASSQELVRVYNEQFF.